These 15 T cell receptor beta chains share one sample of origin, sequenced in a study of blood T cells in healthy people across ages. PCR was performed a second time for roughly 6 to 12 cycles using a sample-barcoded 5' primer and a J-beta primer mix. TCRdb itself ran the 5' RACE reads through MiXCR, one entry per CDR3 protein. Of fewer than 900,000 distinct CDR3 sequences in the sample, roughly 45% were seen once. The sequencing sample was made of blood. The receptors derive from a woman aged 60 to 75 in good health.

The CDR3: CASSTWGQGSYEQYF. CDR3 DNA sequence: TGTGCCAGCAGCACCTGGGGACAGGGGAGCTACGAGCAGTACTTC. The V gene is TRBV7-2, the J gene TRBJ2-1; 10 nucleotides line up with TRBD1. The assigned J gene may be wrong: the sequence end matches TRBJ2-7 better. This CDR3 spans 15 amino acids. The germline CDR1 and CDR2 sequences are SGHTA and FQGNSA.

The CDR3 coding sequence is TGTGCCAGCAGCTTTCAGGGGGCTTACAATGAGCAGTTCTTC. This gives the protein CASSFQGAYNEQFF. The rearrangement uses TRBV7-9 and TRBJ2-1; 8 nucleotides agree with TRBD1. Trimming took 3 bases from V and 4 from J; bases not matched to a gene: 2. The CDR3 runs 14 residues. The germline V gene has CDR1 SEHNR and CDR2 FQNEAQ (reference sequence).

In regard to this clonotype: A read error likely explains this, since a far larger clone differs by one base. The chain employs TRBV7-3 and TRBJ2-5, with a tentative D call TRBD2 (5 bases). The CDR3 runs to 13 residues. Germline loops: CDR1 SGHTA, CDR2 FQGTGA. The CDR3 sequence is CAGSLGREETQYF. The CDR3 DNA follows: TGTGCCGGCAGCTTAGGGAGAGAAGAGACCCAGTACTTC.

This clonotype was counted between two and nine times. The chain combines TRBV29-1 with TRBJ2-1; weak D call: TRBD2 (5 bases). Looked up from germline, CDR1 is SQVTM and CDR2 is ANQGSEA. Between the trimmed V and J ends, which lost 7 bases and 12 bases, there was a span of 22 bases. CDR3 length: 13 amino acids. The CDR3 nucleotides read TGCAGCGGGGTGAAGGACGTAATGGGAGTGCAGTTCTTC. Translation gives CSGVKDVMGVQFF.

The V gene is TRBV9, the J gene TRBJ2-4; maybe TRBD2 (5 bases). TRBJ2-5 explains the end of the DNA better; the J call may be wrong. Looked up from germline, CDR1 is SGDLS and CDR2 is YYNGEE. CDR3 length: 17 residues. Here the CDR3 reads CASKRGSAIGIQETQYF. The CDR3 coding sequence is TGTGCCAGCAAACGGGGTAGCGCCATAGGGATCCAAGAGACCCAGTACTTC.

This clonotype appeared a few times. V gene TRBV27 combines with J gene TRBJ2-7; D ambiguous. Germline loops: CDR1 MNHEY, CDR2 SMNVEV (reference sequence). CDR3 length equals 16 residues. V was shortened by 5 bases and J by 1 base, with 18 bases between the two germline ends. CDR3 in DNA: TGTGCCAGCAGTAGTTTTGGAGTCCCCCCGTCCTACGAGCAGTACTTC. Protein product: CASSSFGVPPSYEQYF.

On this clonotype itself: One junction end disagrees with the germline gene, perhaps due to a read error. V and J are TRBV12-3 or TRBV12-4 and TRBJ1-2; D is uncertain. CDR3 size: 13 residues. The CDR3 DNA reads as TGTGCCTGCAGCGAGCTATTAGGAAGGGGCTACACCTTC. Residues: CACSELLGRGYTF.

This clonotype was recorded once. The chain uses TRBV6-1 and TRBJ2-1, with TRBD2 matching over 13 bases. The CDR3 sequence is 17 residues long. Germline CDR1 reads MNHNS; CDR2 reads SASEGT. The junction had 13 bases not matched to a gene; V was cut back by 4 bases and J by 10 bases. The CDR3 protein is CASSGLAGGVWSCEQFF. The CDR3 DNA is TGTGCCAGCAGTGGACTAGCGGGAGGAGTTTGGTCCTGCGAGCAGTTCTTC.

This clonotype was picked up a small number of times. DNA for the CDR3: TGTGCCAGCAGTGAAAGCGGGGGGGACTACAATGAGCAGTTCTTC. Amino acid sequence: CASSESGGDYNEQFF. The V gene is TRBV2, the J gene TRBJ2-1; 10 nucleotides align to TRBD2. CDR1 SNHLY and CDR2 FYNNEI come from the germline V gene. This CDR3 has 15 residues. V shed 2 bases, J shed 3 bases, and the junction held 1 base outside the gene matches. Variable domain in full (rest from reference TRBV2 and TRBJ2-1): EPEVTQTPSHQVTQMGQEVILRCVPISNHLYFYWYRQILGQKVEFLVSFYNNEISEKSEIFDDQFSVERPDGSNFTLKIRSTKLEDSAMYFCASSESGGDYNEQFFGPGTRLTVL.

The chain employs TRBV27 and TRBJ2-7; D remains unclear. Germline CDR1 MNHEY, CDR2 SMNVEV (reference sequence). CDR3 length: 15 residues. Between the trimmed V and J ends, which lost 4 bases and 9 bases, there was a span of 22 bases. DNA for the CDR3: TGTGCCAGCAGTTCGATGCTGCCGAAGATCCACGGGCAGTACTTC. This gives the protein CASSSMLPKIHGQYF.

The chain carries TRBV12-5 and TRBJ2-1; D possibly matches TRBD1 or TRBD2 (5 bases each). Trimming shortened V by 7 bases and J by 1 base, and 11 bases separated the two germline ends. CDR1 LGHNT and CDR2 FRNRAP come from the germline V gene. This CDR3 is 14 amino acids long. The CDR3 reads CASAPGASYNEQFF. CDR3 bases: TGTGCTAGTGCCCCCGGGGCATCCTACAATGAGCAGTTCTTC.

This clonotype has at least ten counts. The chain employs TRBV7-2 and TRBJ2-5; D is unclear. The germline CDR1 and CDR2 sequences are SGHTA and FQGNSA. The V end was cut by 5 bases, the J end by 0 bases, with 4 bases between. This CDR3 comprises 12 residues. CDR3 nucleotides: TGTGCCAGCAGCACGTACCAAGAGACCCAGTACTTC. It encodes CASSTYQETQYF.

This rearrangement joins TRBV20-1 to TRBJ1-2, with D hard to call. The CDR3 consists of 13 residues. Looked up from germline, CDR1 is DFQATT and CDR2 is SNEGSKA (reference sequence). V gave up 1 base and J gave up 2 bases, with 8 bases separating them. CDR3 sequence (DNA): TGCAGTGCTAGAGGAGATAGCAACTATGGCTACACCTTC. Translation: CSARGDSNYGYTF.

This chain joins TRBV27 and TRBJ2-7; 10 nucleotides match TRBD1. Unmatched junction bases numbered 8, after V lost 4 bases and J lost 2 bases. The CDR3 length is 16 residues. CDR1 is MNHEY, CDR2 SMNVEV, per germline (reference sequence). CDR3 nucleotides: TGTGCCAGCAGTTCGACCGGACAGGGGGTAACCTACGAGCAGTACTTC. Translating it yields CASSSTGQGVTYEQYF.

This clonotype was picked up a small number of times. The chain has TRBV4-3 and TRBJ1-2; D remains ambiguous. Germline lookup yields CDR1 LGHNA and CDR2 YSLEER. V was pared by 2 bases and J by 5 bases, with 18 bases between. The CDR3 runs to 16 residues. CDR3 in amino acids: CASSQRAARDQYGYTF. The CDR3 DNA reads TGCGCCAGCAGCCAAAGGGCCGCACGCGATCAATATGGCTACACCTTC.